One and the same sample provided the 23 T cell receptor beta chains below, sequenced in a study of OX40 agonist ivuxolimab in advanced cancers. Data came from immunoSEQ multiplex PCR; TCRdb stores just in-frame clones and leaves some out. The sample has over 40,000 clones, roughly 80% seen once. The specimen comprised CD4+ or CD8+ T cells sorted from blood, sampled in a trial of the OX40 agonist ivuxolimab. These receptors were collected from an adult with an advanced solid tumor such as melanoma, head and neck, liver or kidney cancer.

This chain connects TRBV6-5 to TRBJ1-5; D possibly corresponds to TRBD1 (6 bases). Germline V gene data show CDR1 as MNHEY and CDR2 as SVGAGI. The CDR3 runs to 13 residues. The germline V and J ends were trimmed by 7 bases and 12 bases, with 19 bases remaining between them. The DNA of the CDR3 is TGTGCCAGCACCGAGAACCTGGACAGCGTCCAGCATTTT. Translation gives CASTENLDSVQHF.

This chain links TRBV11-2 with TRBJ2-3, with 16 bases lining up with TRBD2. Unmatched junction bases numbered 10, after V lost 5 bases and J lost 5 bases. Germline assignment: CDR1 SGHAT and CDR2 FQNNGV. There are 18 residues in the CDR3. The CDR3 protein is CASSLGTSGGGRGDTQYF. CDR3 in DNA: TGTGCCAGCAGCCTTGGGACTAGCGGGGGGGGCAGGGGAGATACGCAGTATTTT.

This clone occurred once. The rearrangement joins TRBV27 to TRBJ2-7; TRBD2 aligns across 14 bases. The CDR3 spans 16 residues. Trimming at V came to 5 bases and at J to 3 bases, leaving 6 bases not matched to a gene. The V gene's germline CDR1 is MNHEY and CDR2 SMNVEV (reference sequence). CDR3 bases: TGTGCCAGCAGTAAACAAGGACTAGCGGGGGGCTACGAGCAGTACTTC. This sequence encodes CASSKQGLAGGYEQYF.

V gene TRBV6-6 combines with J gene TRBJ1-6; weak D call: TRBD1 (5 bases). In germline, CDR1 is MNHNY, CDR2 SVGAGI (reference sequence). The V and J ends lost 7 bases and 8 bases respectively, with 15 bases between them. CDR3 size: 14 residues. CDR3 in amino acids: CASKGVGSDSPLHF. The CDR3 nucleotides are TGTGCCAGCAAAGGGGTAGGGTCTGATTCACCCCTCCACTTT.

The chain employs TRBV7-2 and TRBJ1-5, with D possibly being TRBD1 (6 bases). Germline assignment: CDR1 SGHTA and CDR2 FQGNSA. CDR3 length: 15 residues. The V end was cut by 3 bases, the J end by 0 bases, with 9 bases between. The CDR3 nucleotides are TGTGCCAGCAGCTTGGACAGCTATAGCAATCAGCCCCAGCATTTT. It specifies CASSLDSYSNQPQHF. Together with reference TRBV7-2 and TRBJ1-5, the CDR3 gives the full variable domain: GAGVSQSPSNKVTEKGKDVELRCDPISGHTALYWYRQSLGQGLEFLIYFQGNSAPDKSGLPSDRFSAERTGGSVSTLTIQRTQQEDSAVYLCASSLDSYSNQPQHFGDGTRLSIL.

The chain's CDR3 is CASKKAEGMPGNTIYF. DNA of the CDR3: TGTGCTAGTAAAAAGGCGGAGGGGATGCCTGGAAACACCATATATTTT. This sequence joins TRBV12-5 and TRBJ1-3, with a tentative D call TRBD1 (5 bases). Germline V CDR1 and CDR2: LGHNT, FRNRAP. V shed 8 bases and J shed 2 bases, with 19 bases lying between them. This CDR3 spans 16 amino acids.

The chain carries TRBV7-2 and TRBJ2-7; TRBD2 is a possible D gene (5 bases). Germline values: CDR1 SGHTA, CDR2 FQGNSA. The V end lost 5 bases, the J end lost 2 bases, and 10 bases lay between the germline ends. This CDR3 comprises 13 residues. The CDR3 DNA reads TGTGCCAGCAGCACCCTCGGGGCCTACGAGCAGTACTTC. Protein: CASSTLGAYEQYF.

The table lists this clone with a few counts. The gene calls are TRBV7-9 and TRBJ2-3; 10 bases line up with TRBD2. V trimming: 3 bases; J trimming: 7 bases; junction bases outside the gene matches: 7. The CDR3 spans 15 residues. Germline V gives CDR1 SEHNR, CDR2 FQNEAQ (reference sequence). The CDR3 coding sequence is TGTGCCAGCAGCTTGAGCGGGGGGGGTTTGAATACGCAGTATTTT. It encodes CASSLSGGGLNTQYF. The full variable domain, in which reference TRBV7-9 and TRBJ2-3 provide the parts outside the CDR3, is DTGVSQNPRHKITKRGQNVTFRCDPISEHNRLYWYRQTLGQGPEFLTYFQNEAQLEKSRLLSDRFSAERPKGSFSTLEIQRTEQGDSAMYLCASSLSGGGLNTQYFGPGTRLTVL.

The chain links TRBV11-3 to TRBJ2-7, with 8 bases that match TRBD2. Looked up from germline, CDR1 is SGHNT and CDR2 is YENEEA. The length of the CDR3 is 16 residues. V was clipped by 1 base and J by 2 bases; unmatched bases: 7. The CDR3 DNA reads TGTGCCAGCAGCTTAGGGTCGCGAGCGGGGGCCTACGAGCAGTACTTC. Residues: CASSLGSRAGAYEQYF.

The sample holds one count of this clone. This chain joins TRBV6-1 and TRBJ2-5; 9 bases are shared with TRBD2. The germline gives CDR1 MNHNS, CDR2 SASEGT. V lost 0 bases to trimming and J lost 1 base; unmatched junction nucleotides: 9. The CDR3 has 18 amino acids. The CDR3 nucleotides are TGTGCCAGCAGTGAAGCACTTCTGGCGGGGGGGCCCCAAGAGACCCAGTACTTC. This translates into CASSEALLAGGPQETQYF.

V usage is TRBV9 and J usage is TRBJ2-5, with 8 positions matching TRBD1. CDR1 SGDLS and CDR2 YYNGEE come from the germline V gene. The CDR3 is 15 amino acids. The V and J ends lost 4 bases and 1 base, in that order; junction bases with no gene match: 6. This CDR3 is CASSTGQGVQETQYF. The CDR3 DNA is TGTGCCAGCAGCACCGGACAGGGTGTCCAAGAGACCCAGTACTTC.

In DNA form, the CDR3 reads TGTGCCAGCAGTGCGGGGCAGAGCTCCTACGAGCAGTACTTC. This gives the protein CASSAGQSSYEQYF. V is TRBV6-5 and J is TRBJ2-7; D might be TRBD2 (6 bases). Germline V gene sequence: CDR1 MNHEY, CDR2 SVGAGI. This CDR3 has 14 amino acids. V dropped 5 bases and J dropped 0 bases, with 11 bases sitting between them.

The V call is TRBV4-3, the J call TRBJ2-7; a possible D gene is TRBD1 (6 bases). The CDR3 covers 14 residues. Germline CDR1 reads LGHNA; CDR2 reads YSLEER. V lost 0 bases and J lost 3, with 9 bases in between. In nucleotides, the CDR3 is TGCGCCAGCAGCCAAGAGGCCAGGGGCTACGAGCAGTACTTC. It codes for CASSQEARGYEQYF.

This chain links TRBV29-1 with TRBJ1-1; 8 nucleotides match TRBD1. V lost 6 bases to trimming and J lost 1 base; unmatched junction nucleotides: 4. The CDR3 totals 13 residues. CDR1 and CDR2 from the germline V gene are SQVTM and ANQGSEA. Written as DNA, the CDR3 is TGCAGCGTCGGACAGGGTAGGAACACTGAAGCTTTCTTT. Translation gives CSVGQGRNTEAFF.

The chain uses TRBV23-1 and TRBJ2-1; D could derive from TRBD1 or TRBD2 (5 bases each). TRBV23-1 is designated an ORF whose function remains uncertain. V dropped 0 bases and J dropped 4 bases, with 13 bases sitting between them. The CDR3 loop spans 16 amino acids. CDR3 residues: CASSQSGQGDYNEQFF. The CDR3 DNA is TGCGCCAGCAGTCAATCGGGCCAGGGAGATTACAATGAGCAGTTCTTC.

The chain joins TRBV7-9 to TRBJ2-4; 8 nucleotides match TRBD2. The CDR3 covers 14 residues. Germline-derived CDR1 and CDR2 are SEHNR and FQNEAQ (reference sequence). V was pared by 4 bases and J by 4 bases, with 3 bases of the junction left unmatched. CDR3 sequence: CASSSSGGKNIQYF. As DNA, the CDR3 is TGTGCCAGCAGCTCCAGCGGGGGTAAAAACATTCAGTACTTC.

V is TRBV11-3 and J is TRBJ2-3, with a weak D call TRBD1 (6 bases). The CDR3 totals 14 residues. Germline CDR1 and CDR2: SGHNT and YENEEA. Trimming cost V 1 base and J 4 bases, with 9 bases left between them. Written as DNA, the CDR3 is TGTGCCAGCAGCTTAGGGGGGCCCCCAGATACGCAGTATTTT. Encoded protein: CASSLGGPPDTQYF.

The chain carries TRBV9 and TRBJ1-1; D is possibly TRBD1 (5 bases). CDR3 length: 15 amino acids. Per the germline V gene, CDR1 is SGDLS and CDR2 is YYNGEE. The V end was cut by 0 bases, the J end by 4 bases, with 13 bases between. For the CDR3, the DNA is TGTGCCAGCAGCGTAGCTAGCCAGGGAATCACTGAAGCTTTCTTT. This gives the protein CASSVASQGITEAFF. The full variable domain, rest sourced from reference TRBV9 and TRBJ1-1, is DSGVTQTPKHLITATGQRVTLRCSPRSGDLSVYWYQQSLDQGLQFLIQYYNGEERAKGNILERFSAQQFPDLHSELNLSSLELGDSALYFCASSVASQGITEAFFGQGTRLTVV.

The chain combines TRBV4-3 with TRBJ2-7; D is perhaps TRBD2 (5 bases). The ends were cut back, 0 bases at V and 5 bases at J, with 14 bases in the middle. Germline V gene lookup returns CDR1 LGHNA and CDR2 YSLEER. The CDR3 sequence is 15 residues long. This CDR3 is CASSQDWGESDEQYF. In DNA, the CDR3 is TGCGCCAGCAGCCAAGATTGGGGAGAGTCGGACGAGCAGTACTTC.

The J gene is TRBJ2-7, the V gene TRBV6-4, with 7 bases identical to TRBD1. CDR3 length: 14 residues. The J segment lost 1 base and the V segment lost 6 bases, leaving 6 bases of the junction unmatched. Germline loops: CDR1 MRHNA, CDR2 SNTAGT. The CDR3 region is CASSLTGNSYEQYF. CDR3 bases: TGTGCCAGCAGCCTGACAGGGAATTCCTACGAGCAGTACTTC.

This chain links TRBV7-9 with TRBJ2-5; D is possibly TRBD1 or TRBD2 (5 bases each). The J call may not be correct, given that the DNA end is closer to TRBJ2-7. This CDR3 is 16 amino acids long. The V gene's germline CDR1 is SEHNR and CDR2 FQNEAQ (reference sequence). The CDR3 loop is CASSPEGRINSYEQYF. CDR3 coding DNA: TGTGCCAGCAGCCCAGAGGGACGGATCAACTCCTACGAGCAGTACTTC.

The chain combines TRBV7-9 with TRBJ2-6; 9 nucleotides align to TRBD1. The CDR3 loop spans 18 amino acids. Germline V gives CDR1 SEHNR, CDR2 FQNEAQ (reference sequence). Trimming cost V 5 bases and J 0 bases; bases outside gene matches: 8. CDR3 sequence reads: CASSPWGQGYSGANVLTF. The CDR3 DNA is TGTGCCAGCAGCCCATGGGGACAGGGTTACTCTGGGGCCAACGTCCTGACTTTC.

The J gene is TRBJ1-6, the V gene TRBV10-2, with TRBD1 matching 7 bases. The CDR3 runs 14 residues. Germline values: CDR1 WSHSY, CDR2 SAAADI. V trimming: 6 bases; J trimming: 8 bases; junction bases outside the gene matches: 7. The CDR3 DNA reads TGCGCCAGCAGAAAGGGGGCGCGTGATTCACCCCTCCACTTT. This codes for CASRKGARDSPLHF.